These 13 T cell receptor beta chains were sequenced from one sample in a study of blood T cell repertoires in COVID-19. Measured with immunoSEQ multiplex PCR; TCRdb has only the in-frame clones, and not every one. The repertoire has about 220,000 clones, around 83% of them found once; the top ten carry approximately 1.4%. Sample: PBMCs or T cells enriched from blood (not recorded which). Receptors originate from a woman aged 40 to 50 with acute COVID-19.

This rearrangement joins TRBV25-1 to TRBJ2-7; possible D gene TRBD2, 5 bases. V was shortened by 3 bases and J by 1 base, with 7 bases between the two germline ends. CDR3 size: 13 residues. Germline assignment: CDR1 MGHDK and CDR2 SYGVNS. The CDR3, as DNA: TGTGCCAGCAGTGAGGGGAGTTCCTACGAGCAGTACTTC. It codes for CASSEGSSYEQYF.

The chain employs TRBV28 and TRBJ1-2; 9 positions match TRBD1. This CDR3 is built from 14 residues. V shed 5 bases and J 6 bases; nucleotides not matched to a gene: 7. The germline CDR1 and CDR2 sequences are MDHEN and SYDVKM. The CDR3 sequence is CASSAWTGVDGYTF. The CDR3, as DNA: TGTGCCAGCAGTGCTTGGACAGGGGTAGATGGCTACACCTTC.

The V gene is TRBV5-6, the J gene TRBJ2-5; 8 positions match TRBD1. With V trimmed by 0 bases and J by 3 bases, 7 bases remained unmatched. This CDR3 is 16 amino acids long. Germline lookup yields CDR1 SGHDT and CDR2 YYEEEE. The CDR3 sequence is CASSLGAGGPKETQYF. The CDR3 DNA reads as TGTGCCAGCAGCTTGGGGGCAGGGGGCCCCAAAGAGACCCAGTACTTC.

The chain has TRBV19 and TRBJ1-1; 8 bases fit TRBD1. V shed 5 bases and J 1 base; nucleotides not matched to a gene: 12. CDR3 length: 17 residues. CDR1 and CDR2 (germline): LNHDA, SQIVND (reference sequence). The CDR3 DNA sequence: TGTGCCAGTAGTGTCAGGGGGCAAGGATGGTGGAACACTGAAGCTTTCTTT. This gives the protein CASSVRGQGWWNTEAFF.

This clone was seen just once. The J gene is TRBJ2-7, the V gene TRBV11-2, with a possible D match to TRBD1 (5 bases). V lost 6 bases and J lost 7, with 13 bases in between. The CDR3 loop spans 12 amino acids. Germline V CDR1 and CDR2: SGHAT, FQNNGV. The CDR3 DNA sequence: TGTGCCAGCAGTTCGGAAGGGGTTGAGCAGTACTTC. Translation gives CASSSEGVEQYF.

V is TRBV28 and J is TRBJ2-1; 8 bases map to TRBD2. CDR3 size: 13 residues. The J segment lost 3 bases and the V segment lost 5 bases, leaving 0 bases of the junction unmatched. The V gene's germline CDR1 is MDHEN and CDR2 SYDVKM. The CDR3 DNA sequence: TGTGCCAGCAGTCGGGGGGGCTACAATGAGCAGTTCTTC. It yields the protein CASSRGGYNEQFF.

V usage is TRBV5-6 and J usage is TRBJ1-2, with D hard to call. This CDR3 spans 13 amino acids. The germline V gene encodes CDR1 SGHDT and CDR2 YYEEEE. Trimming pared 5 bases from V and 7 bases from J, leaving 15 bases between. The CDR3 here is CASSSRSAVGYTF. CDR3 DNA sequence: TGTGCCAGCAGTTCGAGGTCTGCGGTTGGCTACACCTTC.

V and J are TRBV11-2 and TRBJ2-7, with D possibly matching TRBD1 (5 bases). CDR1 is SGHAT and CDR2 is FQNNGV in the germline V gene. Trimming removed 7 bases from V and 1 base from J, with 8 bases in between. The CDR3 runs 12 residues. The chain's CDR3 is CASTQGSYEQYF. The DNA of the CDR3 is TGTGCCAGCACTCAGGGTTCCTACGAGCAGTACTTC.

The chain carries TRBV13 and TRBJ2-5, with 7 nucleotides matching TRBD2. Germline values: CDR1 PRHDT, CDR2 FYEKMQ (reference sequence). The CDR3 is made up of 14 amino acids. Losses at the gene ends were 5 bases for V and 3 bases for J; bases not matched to a gene: 6. As DNA, the CDR3 is TGTGCCAGCAGCCTAAGGACTAGAAAAGAGACCCAGTACTTC. It yields the protein CASSLRTRKETQYF.

V and J are TRBV4-3 and TRBJ2-1; the D gene is possibly TRBD1 (5 bases). The ends were cut back, 0 bases at V and 10 bases at J, with 13 bases in the middle. The CDR3 covers 14 residues. From germline, CDR1 is LGHNA and CDR2 YSLEER. CDR3 DNA: TGCGCCAGCAGCCAAGACAGGGCTCCACCCGAGCAGTTCTTC. Protein product: CASSQDRAPPEQFF.

This clone was seen just once. The chain couples TRBV4-2 to TRBJ1-5; D perhaps matches TRBD1 (6 bases). The CDR3 is 16 residues long. V lost 0 bases and J 6 bases, leaving 15 bases between the germline ends. The germline gives CDR1 LGHNA, CDR2 YNFKEQ. CDR3 DNA sequence: TGTGCCAGCAGCCAAGATACGGCAGGGGTGAGTCAGCCCCAGCATTTT. Protein: CASSQDTAGVSQPQHF.

In this sample, this clone turned up once. The chain combines TRBV24-1 with TRBJ2-2; D ambiguous. CDR3 length equals 12 residues. Germline V gene data show CDR1 as KGHDR and CDR2 as SFDVKD. V shed 8 bases and J shed 1 base, with 4 bases lying between them. CDR3 loop: CATKQNTGELFF. DNA of the CDR3: TGTGCCACCAAACAGAACACCGGGGAGCTGTTTTTT.

This sequence joins TRBV27 and TRBJ1-4; TRBD1 matches 7 bases. This CDR3 is 15 amino acids long. Germline CDR1 and CDR2: MNHEY and SMNVEV (reference sequence). V lost 3 bases and J lost 6; bases outside the gene matches: 7. CDR3 nucleotide sequence: TGTGCCAGCAGTTTGACACAGGGGTTGGATGAAAAACTGTTTTTT. Encoded protein: CASSLTQGLDEKLFF. Full variable domain (outside the CDR3, taken from reference TRBV27 and TRBJ1-4): EAQVTQNPRYLITVTGKKLTVTCSQNMNHEYMSWYRQDPGLGLRQIYYSMNVEVTDKGDVPEGYKVSRKEKRNFPLILESPSPNQTSLYFCASSLTQGLDEKLFFGSGTQLSVL.